This section outlines one TCR beta chain sequence together with its context. Its antigen remains unknown. Uncontrolled infection, other autoimmune disease, pregnancy and lactation each barred patients from inclusion. Amplification of TCR beta CDR3 regions was performed using RNA transcripts as template. The primer set for the first-round RT-PCR of the TCR CDR3 was HTBI. TCRdb used MiXCR to reprocess the multiplex PCR reads, holding one entry per CDR3 protein. The sample lists hundreds of thousands of distinct CDR3 sequences, about 22% seen once, with 49% in the top ten. The sample belongs to a study of T cells in Graves' hyperthyroidism and ophthalmopathy. Looked up from germline, CDR1 is LNHDA and CDR2 is SQIVND (reference sequence). This CDR3 spans 15 amino acids. V lost 6 bases, J lost 2 bases, and 14 bases lay in between. Study outcomes and limitations: A model built on 13 V-J features separated ophthalmopathy from stable hyperthyroidism. Model-based prediction identified ophthalmopathy a median about 7 months prior to its onset. Most thyroid-expanded clonotypes above 0.001 were also found in blood.

V usage is TRBV19 and J usage is TRBJ2-1; tentatively, D is TRBD1 (6 bases). The receptor comes from a woman aged 70-85 years with Graves' ophthalmopathy. The specimen sequenced was blood. In nucleotides, the CDR3 is TGTGCCAGTAGCCTAGGACAGCACCCCTACAATGAGCAGTTCTTC. It encodes CASSLGQHPYNEQFF.